This T cell receptor (beta chain) was recorded in a study of shared clonotypes between healthy human individuals. The protocol was immunoSEQ multiplex PCR, while the TCRdb copy is restricted to in-frame clones and leaves out a portion. The profile shows over a million clones, approximately 96% of them singletons. Germline CDR1 SGHRS, CDR2 YFSETQ. The CDR3 contains 15 residues. J was trimmed by 8 bases and V by 4 bases; bases with no gene match: 9. This sequence was found in a man in his thirties or forties in good health. This chain connects TRBV5-1 to TRBJ1-4; 9 nucleotides agree with TRBD1. The sequenced material came from naive CD4+ T cells sorted from blood. Regarding subset: CD45RA+ positively selected. The CDR3 reads CASSQTGTGIEKLFF. The CDR3 bases are TGCGCCAGCAGCCAAACCGGGACAGGGATAGAAAAACTGTTTTTT.